The 3 T cell receptor beta chains reported below all come from one sample, sequenced in a study of cytomegalovirus exposure and HLA in healthy donors. Researchers ran the PCR with 60 Vbeta and 13 Jbeta primers. Assay used: immunoSEQ multiplex PCR; TCRdb lists only in-frame clones, some missing. Of about 89,000 clones in the sample, 85% were seen once. The sequenced sample was PBMCs. These receptors all come from a man aged 40-49 years in good health and CMV-seropositive.

The CDR3 loop reads CASSFTQGADTEAFF. The CDR3 DNA sequence: TGTGCCAGCAGCTTTACGCAGGGGGCGGACACTGAAGCTTTCTTT. The genes are TRBV7-9 and TRBJ1-1; 8 nucleotides line up with TRBD1. The germline V gene encodes CDR1 SEHNR and CDR2 FQNEAQ (reference sequence). This CDR3 region has 15 residues. V dropped 3 bases and J dropped 3; count of bases not matched to a gene: 6.

V and J are TRBV5-1 and TRBJ1-6; 12 nucleotides agree with TRBD1. J was trimmed by 9 bases and V by 0 bases; bases with no gene match: 1. Germline V lookup: CDR1 SGHRS, CDR2 YFSETQ. CDR3 length: 15 amino acids. The CDR3 here is CASSLEGQGASPLHF. The CDR3 bases are TGCGCCAGCAGCTTGGAGGGACAGGGGGCTTCACCCCTCCACTTT. The full variable domain, completed using reference TRBV5-1 and TRBJ1-6, is KAGVTQTPRYLIKTRGQQVTLSCSPISGHRSVSWYQQTPGQGLQFLFEYFSETQRNKGNFPGRFSGRQFSNSRSEMNVSTLELGDSALYLCASSLEGQGASPLHFGNGTRLTVT.

The sample holds one count of this clone. This chain joins TRBV19 and TRBJ2-2, with TRBD1 identical over 8 bases. J gave up 4 bases and V 6 bases, and 4 bases lay outside the gene matches. The CDR3 spans 14 residues. Germline CDR1 reads LNHDA; CDR2 reads SQIVND (reference sequence). The CDR3 DNA reads TGTGCCAGTAGCCCCACAGGGGGCACCGGGGAGCTGTTTTTT. Its protein is CASSPTGGTGELFF.